Presented here are 12 T cell receptor beta chains from one specimen sequenced in a study of memory CD4+ T cells and cytomegalovirus serostatus. Some clones are missing from TCRdb's copy, which holds only in-frame ones; the method was immunoSEQ multiplex PCR. This table has some 50,000 clones, roughly four fifths appearing once. The sort gate was single viable CD3+CD4+CD8-CD45RO+ cells for memory CD4+ T cells. Sequenced material: memory CD4+ T cells from blood. All receptors come from an adult in good health and CMV-seronegative.

This clone was counted a single time. The gene calls are TRBV7-2 and TRBJ1-1, with TRBD1 identical over 7 bases. Germline V gene sequence: CDR1 SGHTA, CDR2 FQGNSA. This CDR3 is built from 14 residues. V was clipped by 5 bases and J by 4 bases; unmatched bases: 7. CDR3 sequence reads: CASSVQGYSTEAFF. Here the CDR3 DNA reads TGTGCCAGCAGCGTACAGGGGTATAGCACTGAAGCTTTCTTT.

This clone was seen only a few times. The CDR3 loop reads CASSPGLAVRNEQFF. The CDR3 region has the DNA TGTGCCAGCTCACCGGGACTAGCGGTCCGTAATGAGCAGTTCTTC. This chain joins TRBV18 and TRBJ2-1, with 11 bases that match TRBD2. CDR3 length: 15 amino acids. Per germline, CDR1 KGHSH and CDR2 LQKENI. V lost 3 bases and J lost 7; bases outside the gene matches: 5.

The J gene is TRBJ2-3, the V gene TRBV7-2; D tentatively fits TRBD1 or TRBD2 (6 bases each). Germline V gene data show CDR1 as SGHTA and CDR2 as FQGNSA. V was clipped by 5 bases and J by 10 bases, with 19 bases between them. The CDR3 extends over 14 amino acids. This CDR3 is CASSPGLTEGAQYF. Here the CDR3 DNA reads TGTGCCAGCAGCCCCGGACTAACGGAGGGGGCGCAGTATTTT.

The chain uses TRBV7-2 and TRBJ2-1; D is unresolved. V shed 2 bases and J shed 5 bases, with 10 bases lying between them. The CDR3 totals 14 residues. Germline V gene sequence: CDR1 SGHTA, CDR2 FQGNSA. For the CDR3, the DNA is TGTGCCAGCAGCTTACTGATAGCTAACAATGAGCAGTTCTTC. As protein: CASSLLIANNEQFF.

CDR3: CASSRTNYNEQFF. CDR3 DNA sequence: TGTGCCAGCAGTAGGACCAACTACAATGAGCAGTTCTTC. The chain links TRBV5-6 to TRBJ2-1; D is unclear. Germline CDR1 reads SGHDT; CDR2 reads YYEEEE. The CDR3 runs 13 residues. V shed 5 bases and J shed 3 bases, with 9 bases lying between them.

As for this clone: This sample also contains other DNA sequences that code for the same CDR3. The chain uses TRBV19 and TRBJ1-2; no clear D gene. The CDR3 sequence is 12 residues long. Trimming left V 2 bases short and J 4 bases short, with 5 bases between. CDR1 is LNHDA, CDR2 SQIVND, per germline (reference sequence). CDR3 nucleotide sequence: TGTGCCAGTAGTATAAGTGTCTATGGCTACACCTTC. It translates to CASSISVYGYTF.

The chain employs TRBV5-1 and TRBJ1-3; tentative D call: TRBD1 (6 bases). The CDR3 spans 15 residues. Germline-derived CDR1 and CDR2 are SGHRS and YFSETQ. The V end lost 5 bases, the J end lost 2 bases, and 14 bases lay between the germline ends. CDR3 protein: CASSRSQGPGNTIYF. CDR3 coding DNA: TGCGCCAGCAGTCGCTCACAGGGACCTGGAAACACCATATATTTT.

The chain couples TRBV6-1 to TRBJ1-5; D gene ambiguous. The V end lost 4 bases, the J end lost 2 bases, and 12 bases lay between the germline ends. The CDR3 length is 15 residues. Germline V gene sequence: CDR1 MNHNS, CDR2 SASEGT. The CDR3 DNA is TGTGCCAGCAGTGCAGACGGCGGGGGCAATCAGCCCCAGCATTTT. The encoded protein is CASSADGGGNQPQHF.

This chain joins TRBV6-1 and TRBJ2-1; D tentatively fits TRBD1 or TRBD2 (5 bases each). The CDR3 extends over 15 amino acids. V lost 6 bases, J lost 9 bases, and 21 bases lay in between. Germline CDR1 MNHNS, CDR2 SASEGT. The CDR3 reads CASRVRSLGTGEQFF. The CDR3 DNA is TGTGCCAGCAGGGTCCGTAGCCTGGGGACGGGTGAGCAGTTCTTC.

The rearrangement links TRBV28 to TRBJ2-7; 11 positions match TRBD2. Trimming cost V 6 bases and J 4 bases; bases outside gene matches: 26. Germline CDR1 MDHEN, CDR2 SYDVKM. There are 21 residues in the CDR3. Here the CDR3 reads CASSTGTGLFTSGSDVYEQYF. CDR3 sequence (DNA): TGTGCCAGCAGCACCGGGACAGGGCTGTTCACTAGCGGGAGCGACGTATACGAGCAGTACTTC.

V and J are TRBV19 and TRBJ1-5; D gene uncertain. The V gene lost 6 bases and the J gene lost 0 bases, with 6 bases spanning the gap. There are 13 residues in the CDR3. Per germline, CDR1 LNHDA and CDR2 SQIVND (reference sequence). The CDR3 protein is CASSTVSNQPQHF. The CDR3 nucleotides read TGTGCCAGTAGCACGGTTAGCAATCAGCCCCAGCATTTT.

The chain has TRBV7-8 and TRBJ2-7, with D unresolved. Germline V CDR1 and CDR2: SGHVS, FQNEAQ. The germline V and J ends were trimmed by 5 bases and 6 bases, with 14 bases remaining between them. This CDR3 is built from 13 residues. The CDR3 bases are TGTGCCAGCAGCCCCCGTTCTCCTAGCGAGCAGTACTTC. This sequence encodes CASSPRSPSEQYF.